The rows below give T cell receptor beta chains drawn from one sample of a study of blood T cell repertoires in COVID-19. Here immunoSEQ multiplex PCR was the method, and the copy in TCRdb shows in-frame clones only, minus some. The sample includes roughly 250,000 clones, around 82% of them seen just once. The source material was peripheral blood. Receptor source: a man aged 40-49 years with active or convalescent COVID-19. Both conserved end residues are trimmed from each CDR3. D genes are given only for firm matches.

>TRBV9|TRBJ2-2|TRBD2
ASSGRAGPGELF
>TRBV19|TRBJ1-5|-
ASSIWTASNQPQH
>TRBV27|TRBJ2-1|-
ASSYRPGERF
>TRBV29-1|TRBJ2-1|TRBD2
SVETGGDWTSGSTPYNEQF
>TRBV19|TRBJ2-7|TRBD2
ASSIGTSGRGTYEQY
>TRBV11-2|TRBJ1-6|TRBD1
ASSPLDRENSPLH
>TRBV7-8|TRBJ1-1|TRBD1
ASSPGQANTEAF
>TRBV6-5|TRBJ1-1|TRBD1
ASSYRDRVTEAF
>TRBV28|TRBJ2-1|-
ASSRTSGGGSYNEQF
>TRBV2|TRBJ2-1|-
ASKLRQGNEQF
>TRBV5-1|TRBJ2-3|TRBD2
ASSLTGGATDTQY
>TRBV6-1|TRBJ1-2|-
ASSDGGQLYGYT
>TRBV6-5|TRBJ2-3|-
ASSYGPALDTQY
>TRBV29-1|TRBJ2-5|TRBD1
SAGDSSKETQY
>TRBV11-2|TRBJ2-7|-
ASSFTSYPYEQY
>TRBV2|TRBJ2-1|-
ASTRGNEGF
>TRBV7-6|TRBJ2-7|-
ASSVRGTASLNEQY
>TRBV18|TRBJ2-7|-
ASSPGFVADYEQY
>TRBV29-1|TRBJ1-4|-
SVGGEKLF
>TRBV20-1|TRBJ2-4|TRBD2
SASRGGRSGGAKNIQY